This T cell receptor (beta chain) is from a study of T cells in Graves' hyperthyroidism and ophthalmopathy. Study as a whole: The blood sample was taken at first diagnosis, before treatment began. Findings and limits, study-wide: Most clonotypes expanded in thyroid above 0.001 were likewise present in blood.

Pregnant or lactating patients were excluded, as were those with uncontrolled infection or other autoimmune disease. Diagnostic decisions used clinical symptoms, serum thyroxine and TRAb, thyroid ultrasound and orbital computed tomography. V shed 6 bases, J shed 5 bases, and the junction held 2 bases outside the gene matches. The germline CDR1 and CDR2 sequences are MNHNS and SASEGT. The CDR3 contains 14 residues. TCR beta CDR3 region amplification was performed from RNA transcripts. The HTBI set primed first-round TCR CDR3 RT-PCR. One entry per CDR3 protein results from TCRdb running MiXCR on the multiplex PCR reads. The sample yields some 530,000 distinct CDR3 sequences, around a fifth seen once. In this sample, this clonotype turned up a few times. The antigen remains unidentified.

The receptor comes from a woman between 65 and 79 years old with Graves' ophthalmopathy. The chain joins TRBV6-1 to TRBJ2-5; 14 bases line up with TRBD2. The sample was blood. The CDR3: CASRGLAGAETQYF. CDR3 DNA sequence: TGTGCCAGCAGGGGACTAGCGGGAGCTGAGACCCAGTACTTC.